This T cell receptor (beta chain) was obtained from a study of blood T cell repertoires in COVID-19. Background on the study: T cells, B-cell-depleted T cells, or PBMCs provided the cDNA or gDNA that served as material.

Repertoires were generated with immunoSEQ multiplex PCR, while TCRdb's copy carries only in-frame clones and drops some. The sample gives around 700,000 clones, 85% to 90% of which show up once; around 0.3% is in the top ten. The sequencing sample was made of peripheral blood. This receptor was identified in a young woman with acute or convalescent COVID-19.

CDR3 DNA: TGCGCCAGCAGCTCGGACAGGCAGGAAAAACTGTTTTTT. This gives the protein CASSSDRQEKLFF. This sequence joins TRBV5-1 and TRBJ1-4; 7 bases line up with TRBD1. The germline CDR1 and CDR2 sequences are SGHRS and YFSETQ. The ends lost 3 bases at V and 8 bases at J; junction bases unmatched: 4. This CDR3 has 13 amino acids.